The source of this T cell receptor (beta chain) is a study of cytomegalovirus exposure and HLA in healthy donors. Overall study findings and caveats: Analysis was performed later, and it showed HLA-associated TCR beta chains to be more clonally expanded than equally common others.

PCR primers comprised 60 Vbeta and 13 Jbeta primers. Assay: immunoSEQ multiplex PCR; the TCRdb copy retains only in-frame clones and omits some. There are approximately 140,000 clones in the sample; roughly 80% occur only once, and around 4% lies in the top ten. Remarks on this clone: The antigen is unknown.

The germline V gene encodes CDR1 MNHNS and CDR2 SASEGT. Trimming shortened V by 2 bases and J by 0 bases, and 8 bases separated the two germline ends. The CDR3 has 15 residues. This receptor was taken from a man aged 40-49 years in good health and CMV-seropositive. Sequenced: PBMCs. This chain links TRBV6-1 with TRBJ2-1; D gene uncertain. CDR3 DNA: TGTGCCAGCAGTGAAAGCATGAGCTCCTACAATGAGCAGTTCTTC. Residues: CASSESMSSYNEQFF.